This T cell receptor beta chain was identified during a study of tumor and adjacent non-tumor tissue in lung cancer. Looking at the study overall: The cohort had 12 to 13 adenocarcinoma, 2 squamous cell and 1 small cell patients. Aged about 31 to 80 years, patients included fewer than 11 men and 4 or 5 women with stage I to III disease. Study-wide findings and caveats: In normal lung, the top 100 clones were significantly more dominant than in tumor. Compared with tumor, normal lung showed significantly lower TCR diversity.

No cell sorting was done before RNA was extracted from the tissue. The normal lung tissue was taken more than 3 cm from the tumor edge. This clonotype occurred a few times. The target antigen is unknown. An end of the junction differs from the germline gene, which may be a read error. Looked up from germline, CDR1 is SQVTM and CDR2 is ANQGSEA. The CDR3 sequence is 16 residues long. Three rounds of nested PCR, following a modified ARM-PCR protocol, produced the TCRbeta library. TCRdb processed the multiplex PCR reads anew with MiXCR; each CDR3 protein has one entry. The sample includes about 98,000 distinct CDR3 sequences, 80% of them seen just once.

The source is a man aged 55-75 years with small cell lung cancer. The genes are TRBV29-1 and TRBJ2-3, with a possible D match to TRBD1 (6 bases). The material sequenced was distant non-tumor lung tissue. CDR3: CRVEDRYRVLFDTQYF. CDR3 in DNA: TGCAGGGTTGAAGATCGGTACAGGGTTCTTTTTGATACGCAATATTTT.